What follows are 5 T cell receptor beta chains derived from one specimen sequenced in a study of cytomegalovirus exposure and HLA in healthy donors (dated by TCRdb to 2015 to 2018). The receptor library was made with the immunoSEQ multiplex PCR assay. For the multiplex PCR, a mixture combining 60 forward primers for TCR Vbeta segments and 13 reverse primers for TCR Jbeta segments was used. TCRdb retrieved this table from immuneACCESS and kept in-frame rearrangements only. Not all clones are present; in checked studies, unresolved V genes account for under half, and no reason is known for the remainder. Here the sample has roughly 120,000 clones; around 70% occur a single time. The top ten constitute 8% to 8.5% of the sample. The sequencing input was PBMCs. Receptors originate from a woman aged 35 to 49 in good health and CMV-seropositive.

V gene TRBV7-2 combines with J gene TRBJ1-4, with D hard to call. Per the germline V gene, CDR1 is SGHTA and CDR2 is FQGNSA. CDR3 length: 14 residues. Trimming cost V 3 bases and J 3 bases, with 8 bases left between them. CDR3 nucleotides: TGTGCCAGCAGCTTTAGCCGGTCTAATGAAAAACTGTTTTTT. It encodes CASSFSRSNEKLFF.

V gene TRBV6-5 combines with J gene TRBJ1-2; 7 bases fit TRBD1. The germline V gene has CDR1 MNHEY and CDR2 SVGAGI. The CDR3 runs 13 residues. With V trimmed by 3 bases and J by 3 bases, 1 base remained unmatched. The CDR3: CASSYQGDYGYTF. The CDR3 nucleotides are TGTGCCAGCAGTTATCAGGGGGACTATGGCTACACCTTC.

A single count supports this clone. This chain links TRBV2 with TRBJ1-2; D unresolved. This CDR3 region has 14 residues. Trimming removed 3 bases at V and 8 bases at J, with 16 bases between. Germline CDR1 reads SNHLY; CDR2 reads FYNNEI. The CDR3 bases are TGTGCCAGCAGTGATTTCGTAACCCTGGAGGGCTACACCTTC. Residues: CASSDFVTLEGYTF.

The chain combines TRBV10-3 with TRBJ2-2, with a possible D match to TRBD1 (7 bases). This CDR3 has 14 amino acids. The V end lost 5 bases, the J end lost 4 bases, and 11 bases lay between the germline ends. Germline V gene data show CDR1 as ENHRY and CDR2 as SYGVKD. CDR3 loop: CAISPGGGTGELFF. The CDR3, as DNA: TGTGCCATCAGTCCAGGGGGAGGCACCGGGGAGCTGTTTTTT.

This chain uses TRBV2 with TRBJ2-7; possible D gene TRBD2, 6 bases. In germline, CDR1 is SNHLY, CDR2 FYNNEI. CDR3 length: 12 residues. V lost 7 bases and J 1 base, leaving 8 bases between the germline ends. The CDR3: CASIGGSYEQYF. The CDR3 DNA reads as TGTGCCAGCATTGGGGGGTCCTACGAGCAGTACTTC.